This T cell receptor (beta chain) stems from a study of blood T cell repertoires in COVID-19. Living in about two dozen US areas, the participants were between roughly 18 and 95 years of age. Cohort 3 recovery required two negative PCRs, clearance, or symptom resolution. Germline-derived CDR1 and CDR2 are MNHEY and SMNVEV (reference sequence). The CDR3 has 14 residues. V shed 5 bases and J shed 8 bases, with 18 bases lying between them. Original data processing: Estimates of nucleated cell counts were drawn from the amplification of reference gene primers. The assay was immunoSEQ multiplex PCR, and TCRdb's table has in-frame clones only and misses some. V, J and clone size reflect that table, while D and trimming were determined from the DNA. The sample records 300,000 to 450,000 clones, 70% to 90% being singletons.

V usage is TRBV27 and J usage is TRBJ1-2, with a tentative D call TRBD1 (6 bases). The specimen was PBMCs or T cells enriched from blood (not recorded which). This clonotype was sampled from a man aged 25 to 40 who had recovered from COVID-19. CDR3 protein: CASSPTPGHGGYTF. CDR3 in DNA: TGTGCCAGCAGTCCTACCCCGGGACATGGAGGCTACACCTTC.